This section outlines one T cell receptor (beta chain) sequence together with its context. No antigen is known for it. The method was immunoSEQ multiplex PCR; TCRdb's version includes in-frame clones alone and lacks a portion of them. The repertoire holds some 56,000 clones, with approximately 90% as singletons. The data were taken from a study of cytomegalovirus exposure and HLA in healthy donors. Overall study context: A subsequent analysis reported that the roughly 120 validation repertoires were produced on the same platform that had also been used for the roughly 700 first-cohort repertoires. Findings and caveats of the study: According to the study, roughly 160 TCR beta chains were cytomegalovirus-associated.

The CDR3 contains 15 residues. The germline CDR1 and CDR2 sequences are MNHNY and SVGAGI (reference sequence). Trimming cost V 7 bases and J 2 bases; bases outside gene matches: 6. The donors were members of the validation cohort, which comprised 120 subjects and was separate from the first cohort of 666 subjects. The sample consisted of PBMCs. This sequence was found in a man younger than 30 in good health and CMV-seronegative. The V gene is TRBV6-6, the J gene TRBJ2-3; 10 positions agree with TRBD2. In DNA, the CDR3 is TGTGCCAGCACACGGACTAGCGGCTTCACAGATACGCAGTATTTT. This gives the protein CASTRTSGFTDTQYF.